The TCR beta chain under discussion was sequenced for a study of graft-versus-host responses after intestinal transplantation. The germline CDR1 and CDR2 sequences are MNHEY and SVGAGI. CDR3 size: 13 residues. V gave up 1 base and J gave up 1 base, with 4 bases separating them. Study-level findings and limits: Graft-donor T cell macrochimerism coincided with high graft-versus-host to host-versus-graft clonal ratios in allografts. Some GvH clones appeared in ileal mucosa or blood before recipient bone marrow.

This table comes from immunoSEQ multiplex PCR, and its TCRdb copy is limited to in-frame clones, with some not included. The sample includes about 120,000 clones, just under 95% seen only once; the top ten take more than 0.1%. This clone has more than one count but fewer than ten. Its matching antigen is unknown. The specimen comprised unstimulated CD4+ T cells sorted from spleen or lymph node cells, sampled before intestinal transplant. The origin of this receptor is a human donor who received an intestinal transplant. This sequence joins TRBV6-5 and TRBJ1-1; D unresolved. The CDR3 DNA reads TGTGCCAGCAGTTACTTGGAGAACACTGAAGCTTTCTTT. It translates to CASSYLENTEAFF.